The 20 T cell receptor beta chains listed next were all sequenced from one sample in a study of cytomegalovirus exposure and HLA in healthy donors. Primers for the PCR totalled 60 Vbeta and 13 Jbeta. Libraries were prepared by immunoSEQ multiplex PCR; TCRdb keeps only in-frame clonotypes and omits some of them. The data hold under 150,000 clones, with 70% to 90% observed a single time. The sequencing input was PBMCs. The receptors were gathered from a man aged 50 or older in good health and CMV-seronegative.

This chain connects TRBV19 to TRBJ1-3; 8 bases match TRBD1. With V trimmed by 7 bases and J by 0 bases, 5 bases remained unmatched. Germline loops: CDR1 LNHDA, CDR2 SQIVND (reference sequence). This CDR3 has 15 residues. The CDR3 reads CASTGQASSGNTIYF. The CDR3 DNA reads TGTGCCAGTACGGGACAGGCGAGCTCTGGAAACACCATATATTTT.

This clone was detected a few times. The J gene is TRBJ1-1, the V gene TRBV5-4; 7 bases align to TRBD1. Losses at the gene ends were 4 bases for V and 1 base for J; bases not matched to a gene: 10. The CDR3 contains 16 residues. Germline assignment: CDR1 SGHNT and CDR2 YYREEE (reference sequence). DNA of the CDR3: TGTGCCAGCAGCATAAGGACACAGGGGCCGAACACTGAAGCTTTCTTT. As protein: CASSIRTQGPNTEAFF.

The gene calls are TRBV11-2 and TRBJ2-7, with a possible D match to TRBD2 (5 bases). This CDR3 spans 15 amino acids. With 5 bases removed from V and 4 bases from J, the gap between germline ends came to 18 bases. Looked up from germline, CDR1 is SGHAT and CDR2 is FQNNGV. The CDR3 DNA sequence: TGTGCCAGCAGCCCATCACGGGGTGTGATGTACGAGCAGTACTTC. It codes for CASSPSRGVMYEQYF.

V gene TRBV11-3 combines with J gene TRBJ2-3; TRBD2 matches at 7 bases. Germline trimming cut 1 base from V and 4 bases from J; bases unmatched to any gene: 5. This CDR3 region has 15 residues. The germline V gene encodes CDR1 SGHNT and CDR2 YENEEA. The CDR3 coding sequence is TGTGCCAGCAGCTTAGTTGGGGGGGTTGCAGATACGCAGTATTTT. As protein: CASSLVGGVADTQYF.

The rearrangement links TRBV19 to TRBJ2-3, with 7 bases aligning to TRBD2. This CDR3 is built from 14 residues. J gave up 4 bases and V 3 bases, and 4 bases lay outside the gene matches. CDR1 is LNHDA and CDR2 is SQIVND in the germline V gene (reference sequence). The chain's CDR3 is CASSMREWADTQYF. The DNA of the CDR3 is TGTGCCAGTAGTATGCGGGAGTGGGCAGATACGCAGTATTTT.

This chain uses TRBV29-1 with TRBJ2-3, with a possible D match to TRBD1 (6 bases). The CDR3 length is 13 residues. V shed 6 bases and J shed 1 base, with 11 bases lying between them. Germline-derived CDR1 and CDR2 are SQVTM and ANQGSEA. CDR3 sequence: CSVSGARTDTQYF. CDR3 DNA sequence: TGCAGCGTCTCAGGGGCGCGCACAGATACGCAGTATTTT.

In its sample, this clone was seen once. The J gene is TRBJ1-5, the V gene TRBV5-1, with a possible D match to TRBD1 (5 bases). With 2 bases removed from V and 2 bases from J, the gap between germline ends came to 8 bases. This CDR3 is built from 14 residues. Germline CDR1 SGHRS, CDR2 YFSETQ. CDR3 sequence reads: CASSFQGGNQPQHF. The CDR3 DNA reads as TGCGCCAGCAGCTTCCAGGGTGGCAATCAGCCCCAGCATTTT. The variable domain in full, completed from reference TRBV5-1 and TRBJ1-5, reads KAGVTQTPRYLIKTRGQQVTLSCSPISGHRSVSWYQQTPGQGLQFLFEYFSETQRNKGNFPGRFSGRQFSNSRSEMNVSTLELGDSALYLCASSFQGGNQPQHFGDGTRLSIL.

The gene calls are TRBV19 and TRBJ1-4; tentatively, D is TRBD1 (5 bases). V shed 6 bases and J shed 5 bases, with 10 bases lying between them. Looked up from germline, CDR1 is LNHDA and CDR2 is SQIVND (reference sequence). CDR3 length: 13 residues. DNA of the CDR3: TGTGCCAGTAGAGGGGCGGGGAATGAAAAACTGTTTTTT. It translates to CASRGAGNEKLFF.

A single count supports this clone. The genes are TRBV5-1 and TRBJ2-1; tentative D call: TRBD1 (6 bases). CDR1 is SGHRS, CDR2 YFSETQ, per germline. There are 16 residues in the CDR3. Trimming shortened V by 1 base and J by 4 bases, and 15 bases separated the two germline ends. CDR3 sequence: CASSLNAGEGYNEQFF. Written as DNA, the CDR3 is TGCGCCAGCAGCTTGAATGCAGGGGAAGGTTACAATGAGCAGTTCTTC.

The chain is built from TRBV11-1 and TRBJ1-1; D gene uncertain. From germline, CDR1 is SGHAT and CDR2 FQDESV (reference sequence). V lost 2 bases, J lost 1 base, and 8 bases lay in between. This CDR3 has 14 amino acids. The CDR3 loop is CASSLSQANTEAFF. CDR3 nucleotide sequence: TGTGCCAGCAGCTTAAGTCAGGCGAACACTGAAGCTTTCTTT.

This chain joins TRBV5-6 and TRBJ2-5; 7 nucleotides align to TRBD2. V lost 3 bases, J lost 1 base, and 0 bases stayed unmatched. The germline gives CDR1 SGHDT, CDR2 YYEEEE. The CDR3 runs to 13 residues. The CDR3 coding sequence is TGTGCCAGCAGCTCGGGGGGCCAAGAGACCCAGTACTTC. Translation: CASSSGGQETQYF.

V is TRBV28 and J is TRBJ1-2; D remains ambiguous. The ends were cut back, 4 bases at V and 2 bases at J, with 11 bases in the middle. This CDR3 has 14 amino acids. CDR1 is MDHEN, CDR2 SYDVKM, per germline. The CDR3 DNA reads TGTGCCAGCAGTTCACAGAGTTTGAACTATGGCTACACCTTC. It yields the protein CASSSQSLNYGYTF.

J is TRBJ2-3 and V is TRBV28; D uncertain. V lost 3 bases and J 4 bases, leaving 17 bases between the germline ends. CDR3 length: 16 amino acids. Per germline, CDR1 MDHEN and CDR2 SYDVKM. CDR3 region: CASSFAGLESADTQYF. CDR3 nucleotides: TGTGCCAGCAGTTTCGCCGGCCTAGAAAGCGCAGATACGCAGTATTTT.

This clone came up a few times. Other DNA sequences in the same sample also yield this CDR3. The chain uses TRBV5-1 and TRBJ1-4, with TRBD1 matching 10 bases. The CDR3 is made up of 14 amino acids. V dropped 4 bases and J dropped 8; count of bases not matched to a gene: 5. CDR1 is SGHRS, CDR2 YFSETQ, per germline. CDR3 residues: CASSPDRGGEKLFF. The CDR3 DNA reads TGCGCCAGCAGCCCGGACAGGGGGGGAGAAAAACTGTTTTTT.

Notes on this clone: At the DNA level, this CDR3 is encoded by other sequences in the same sample as well. V and J are TRBV27 and TRBJ2-7, with D possibly TRBD1 on 7 matching bases. V lost 2 bases and J 1 base, leaving 12 bases between the germline ends. The CDR3 has 15 amino acids. The germline V gene encodes CDR1 MNHEY and CDR2 SMNVEV (reference sequence). CDR3 DNA sequence: TGTGCCAGCAGTTTAATGGAGGGGGCGTCCTACGAGCAGTACTTC. Amino acids: CASSLMEGASYEQYF.

There are a few counts of this clone. The rearrangement joins TRBV9 to TRBJ1-1; D is uncertain. V gave up 0 bases and J gave up 2 bases, with 11 bases separating them. The V gene's germline CDR1 is SGDLS and CDR2 YYNGEE. The CDR3 is 15 residues long. This CDR3 is CASSVAAGYNTEAFF. Written as DNA, the CDR3 is TGTGCCAGCAGCGTAGCGGCAGGTTATAACACTGAAGCTTTCTTT.

In DNA, the CDR3 is TGTGCCAGCAGACCAGACAGGGGGCAAGCCGGGGAGCTGTTTTTT. Translation gives CASRPDRGQAGELFF. The gene calls are TRBV2 and TRBJ2-2, with 10 bases fitting TRBD1. This CDR3 spans 15 amino acids. The junction had 7 bases not matched to a gene; V was cut back by 6 bases and J by 6 bases. Germline values: CDR1 SNHLY, CDR2 FYNNEI.

This chain connects TRBV29-1 to TRBJ2-7; 9 positions match TRBD1. The CDR3 spans 16 residues. Looked up from germline, CDR1 is SQVTM and CDR2 is ANQGSEA. V dropped 6 bases and J dropped 4; count of bases not matched to a gene: 16. DNA of the CDR3: TGCAGCGTAGTGACCTCCTCCGGGACAGGGTTTTACGAGCAGTACTTC. Translation: CSVVTSSGTGFYEQYF.

This chain connects TRBV2 to TRBJ2-7; TRBD2 matches at 10 bases. With V trimmed by 6 bases and J by 11 bases, 7 bases remained unmatched. The CDR3 is 12 amino acids. Germline CDR1 and CDR2: SNHLY and FYNNEI. The CDR3 sequence: CASSGLAEYEYF. The CDR3 DNA follows: TGTGCCAGCAGCGGACTAGCGGAATATGAGTACTTC. Using reference TRBV2 and TRBJ2-7 for the parts outside the CDR3, the full variable domain is EPEVTQTPSHQVTQMGQEVILRCVPISNHLYFYWYRQILGQKVEFLVSFYNNEISEKSEIFDDQFSVERPDGSNFTLKIRSTKLEDSAMYFCASSGLAEYEYFGPGTRLTVT.

The chain is built from TRBV5-1 and TRBJ2-7; the D is unclear. V was pared by 0 bases and J by 0 bases, with 13 bases between. This CDR3 comprises 16 residues. Germline-derived CDR1 and CDR2 are SGHRS and YFSETQ. CDR3 nucleotides: TGCGCCAGCAGCTTGGCCACCTGGCAAAGCTCCTACGAGCAGTACTTC. Protein: CASSLATWQSSYEQYF.